Sequencing of this T cell receptor (beta chain) was carried out in a study of blood T cell repertoires in COVID-19. Study context: COVID-19 samples collected from the United States, Italy and Spain covered acute and convalescent phases. Nucleic acid was either cDNA or gDNA, and it came from T cells, B-cell-depleted T cells, or PBMCs.

In the original analysis: Estimated nucleated cell counts came from reference gene primer amplification. Using immunoSEQ multiplex PCR, the repertoire was profiled, and TCRdb retains in-frame clones only, with some absent. From that table come the V and J calls and clone size; the DNA was used to work out D and trimming. In the table there are some 58,000 clones, approximately 88% of which are singletons. With 5 bases removed from V and 8 bases from J, the gap between germline ends came to 10 bases. Germline V gene data show CDR1 as SGHAT and CDR2 as FQDESV (reference sequence). CDR3 length: 13 residues.

The source material was peripheral blood. The receptor's source is a human donor in a cohort sampled during active COVID-19. V and J are TRBV11-1 and TRBJ1-6; D may be TRBD1 (6 bases). The CDR3 loop reads CASSLQGYSPLHF. The CDR3 DNA reads TGTGCCAGCAGCCTACAGGGTTATTCACCCCTCCACTTT.